This note documents a single T cell receptor beta chain sequence. Its specificity is unknown. The germline gives CDR1 SGHRS, CDR2 YFSETQ. CDR3 length: 13 residues. The V and J ends lost 5 bases and 3 bases, in that order; junction bases with no gene match: 3. The data are from a study of beta chain features in type 1 diabetes. Sequenced material consisted of expressed TCRB transcripts (all of the isolated RNA was reverse transcribed). There were millions of reads on average in the naive, central memory and regulatory T cell samples. Generated by immunoSEQ multiplex PCR, the TCRdb table keeps only in-frame clones and is missing some. The profile shows more than 250,000 clones, over 11% of them singletons. Naive, central memory, regulatory and stem cell-like memory cells within the CD4+ compartment were sorted using CD45RO/CCR7/CD25/CD127/CD95/CD27. Findings and limits, study-wide: Within each of all four CD4+ subsets, Type 1 diabetes patients had TCRB CDR3s that were moderately but significantly shorter. Insertion counts at VDJ junctions were lower in type 1 diabetes patients, who also showed more deletions there.

The source material was naive CD4+ T cells from blood. The origin of this receptor is a man younger than 45 with type 1 diabetes. This chain uses TRBV5-1 with TRBJ2-7; TRBD1 matches at 9 bases. The DNA of the CDR3 is TGCGCCAGCAGAGGGACAGGGCGCTACGAGCAGTACTTC. Translating it yields CASRGTGRYEQYF.